This T cell receptor (beta chain) was sequenced for a study of T cells in Graves' hyperthyroidism and ophthalmopathy. General study findings and limits: Ophthalmopathy prediction by the model preceded onset by a median roughly 6 months. Through a model of 13 V-J features, ophthalmopathy was separated from stable hyperthyroidism.

These patients, aged 18 to 65, had recently diagnosed hyperthyroidism lasting under 2 months. CDR1 is MNHEY, CDR2 SMNVEV, per germline (reference sequence). V shed 3 bases, J shed 0 bases, and the junction held 7 bases outside the gene matches. The CDR3 is made up of 18 amino acids. A remark on this clonotype: Its antigen is unidentified.

The source material, RNA transcripts, was used to amplify TCR beta CDR3 regions. The HTBI primer set served for first-round RT-PCR of the TCR CDR3. TCRdb reanalysed the multiplex PCR reads using MiXCR and keeps one entry per CDR3 protein. Of more than 450,000 distinct CDR3 sequences detected, about 14% appear once; the ten largest clones hold over 11%. The genes are TRBV27 and TRBJ2-6; 8 bases agree with TRBD1. This receptor was obtained from a middle-aged woman with Graves' hyperthyroidism. The source material was blood. The CDR3 is CASSFKGQGTSGANVLTF. The CDR3 DNA reads TGTGCCAGCAGTTTTAAAGGACAGGGTACCTCTGGGGCCAACGTCCTGACTTTC.